The rows below give T cell receptor beta chains drawn from one sample of a study of T-cell reconstitution after alpha-beta-depleted transplantation in children. From the PCR reads, TCRdb called clonotypes with MiXCR, one entry per CDR3 protein. The sample holds around 45,000 distinct CDR3 sequences; approximately 52% are singletons and the top ten take 35% to 40%. The sequences come from peripheral blood, collected before TCRalphabeta/CD19-depleted stem cell transplant. These TCRs come from a boy less than two years old with SCID, due to receive a stem cell transplant. Both conserved end residues are part of each CDR3. A D gene is named only where the DNA matches it firmly. The size entry is marked missing in some rows and otherwise reads once, few, many or a size class.

clone_size	d_call	v_call	j_call	cdr3_aa	cdr3_nt
-	-	TRBV4-2	TRBJ1-2	CASSQVLGDYGYTF	TGTGCCAGCAGCCAAGTATTAGGGGACTATGGCTACACCTTC
-	-	TRBV11-3	TRBJ2-1	CASSLDEGSYNEQFF	TGTGCCAGCAGCTTAGATGAGGGCTCCTACAATGAGCAGTTCTTC
few	TRBD1	TRBV6-4	TRBJ1-2	CASSDSPGGYGYTF	TGTGCCAGCAGTGACTCGCCAGGGGGCTATGGCTACACCTTC
-	-	TRBV5-6	TRBJ2-1	CASSFSGSPNPFF	TGTGCCAGCAGCTTCAGTGGTTCTCCGAACCCCTTCTTC
-	TRBD2	TRBV12-3/TRBV12-4	TRBJ2-2	CASSLLAGARSNTGELFF	TGTGCCAGCAGTTTGCTAGCGGGGGCCCGGTCGAACACCGGGGAGCTGTTTTTT
once	TRBD2	TRBV4-3	TRBJ2-1	CASSQAREAYNEQFF	TGCGCCAGCAGCCAGGCCCGGGAGGCCTACAATGAGCAGTTCTTC
few	-	TRBV20-1	TRBJ1-4	CSAAGDATNEKLFF	TGCAGTGCCGCTGGGGATGCAACTAATGAAAAACTGTTTTTT
-	-	TRBV20-1	TRBJ1-2	CSATGRSGYGYTF	TGCAGTGCTACCGGACGGTCGGGATATGGCTACACCTTC
many	TRBD1	TRBV20-1	TRBJ1-1	CSASRDSEAFF	TGCAGTGCTTCCCGGGACAGTGAAGCTTTCTTT
-	TRBD2	TRBV12-3/TRBV12-4	TRBJ2-1	CASSESGASYNEQFF	TGTGCCAGCAGTGAGAGCGGGGCCTCCTACAATGAGCAGTTCTTC
once	-	TRBV5-1	TRBJ1-5	CASSWDGTQQPQHF	TGCGCCAGCAGCTGGGACGGTACTCAGCAGCCCCAGCATTTT
-	TRBD1	TRBV5-1	TRBJ2-3	CASSSQTGAITDTQYF	TGCGCCAGCAGCAGCCAGACAGGGGCCATCACAGATACGCAGTATTTT
few	-	TRBV6-5	TRBJ1-2	CASSYRTVDYGYTF	TGTGCCAGCAGTTACAGGACAGTCGACTATGGCTACACCTTC
-	-	TRBV5-1	TRBJ2-3	CASSLAEGVTDTQYF	TGCGCCAGCAGCTTGGCCGAGGGTGTCACAGATACGCAGTATTTT
-	-	TRBV5-1	TRBJ1-2	CASKIEPGGRRYGYTF	TGCGCCAGCAAAATCGAGCCCGGGGGGCGAAGGTATGGCTACACCTTC
many	-	TRBV6-6	TRBJ2-5	CASSYLWYQETQYF	TGTGCCAGCAGTTATCTGTGGTACCAAGAGACCCAGTACTTC
-	TRBD1	TRBV10-3	TRBJ1-5	CATQGGGTAYQPQHF	TGTGCCACCCAGGGGGGCGGGACAGCGTATCAGCCCCAGCATTTT
-	TRBD1	TRBV5-1	TRBJ1-3	CASSSYLTGGSGNTIYF	TGCGCCAGCAGCTCATATCTGACAGGGGGCTCTGGAAACACCATATATTTT
many	TRBD2	TRBV6-4	TRBJ2-3	CASSLTSGVTDTQYF	TGTGCCAGCAGTCTGACTAGCGGGGTCACAGATACGCAGTATTTT
-	TRBD2	TRBV5-1	TRBJ2-1	CASSSTAASGGGEQFF	TGCGCCAGCAGCTCTACTGCGGCCAGCGGGGGGGGTGAGCAGTTCTTC